This T cell receptor beta chain was observed in a study of blood T cell repertoires in COVID-19. Study details: PBMCs, B-cell-depleted T cells, or T cells provided the cDNA or gDNA that made up the material.

With 7 bases removed from V and 2 bases from J, the gap between germline ends came to 11 bases. Germline V gene sequence: CDR1 LGHDT, CDR2 YNNKEL (reference sequence). The CDR3 length is 13 residues. This clone was seen just once. TCRdb's table, derived via immunoSEQ multiplex PCR, lists solely in-frame clones and lacks some. The sample holds about 170,000 clones, about 88% seen once. This TCR was sampled from a man aged 50 to 60 who had recovered from COVID-19. Material: peripheral blood. The rearrangement links TRBV3-1 (or the pseudogene TRBV3-2) to TRBJ2-5; unclear D gene. The CDR3 nucleotides read TGTGCCAGCACCCGGGTTGGACAAGAGACCCAGTACTTC. Its protein product is CASTRVGQETQYF.